This T cell receptor beta chain stems from a study of T cells in Graves' hyperthyroidism and ophthalmopathy. Whole-study findings and limits: Blood also contained most expanded thyroid clonotypes above 0.001.

The V segment lost 3 bases and the J segment 4 bases; nucleotides outside the gene matches: 1. This CDR3 contains 13 residues. Patients were aged 18 to 65, had disease duration under 2 months, and had newly diagnosed hyperthyroidism. Before ophthalmopathy appeared, progressors gave blood at initial hyperthyroidism diagnosis. Template material for amplifying TCR beta CDR3 regions consisted of RNA transcripts. An initial round of RT-PCR targeting the TCR CDR3 relied on the HTBI primer set. In TCRdb, the multiplex PCR reads were re-called with MiXCR into one record per CDR3 protein. The sample has 370,000 or so distinct CDR3 sequences, about 13% seen once. This clonotype was seen many times. The antigen remains unidentified.

The chain has TRBV12-3 or TRBV12-4 and TRBJ2-3, with 7 bases that match TRBD2. Sequences were obtained from blood. The TCR was taken from a man aged 25-45 years with Graves' hyperthyroidism that later progressed to Graves' ophthalmopathy. CDR3 region: CASSFAGADTQYF. The CDR3 nucleotides are TGTGCCAGCAGTTTTGCGGGGGCAGATACGCAGTATTTT.